The 27 T cell receptor beta chains given below trace back to one sample, sequenced in a study of blood T cell repertoires in COVID-19. Sequencing was performed with immunoSEQ multiplex PCR; in TCRdb, only in-frame clones are kept and a portion is missing. The data contain around 77,000 clones, about 83% of them singletons. Sequencing was done on a sample of peripheral blood. All receptors derive from a man aged 25-40 years with COVID-19, enrolled during active disease.

This clone was seen a handful of times. The genes are TRBV5-1 and TRBJ1-1; 8 bases line up with TRBD1. Germline CDR1 is SGHRS and CDR2 is YFSETQ. This CDR3 has 14 residues. The ends lost 4 bases at V and 1 base at J; junction bases unmatched: 3. The chain's CDR3 is CASSPGTGNTEAFF. The CDR3 coding sequence is TGCGCCAGCAGCCCAGGGACAGGGAACACTGAAGCTTTCTTT.

The chain is built from TRBV7-2 and TRBJ1-3; D ambiguous. Germline CDR1 and CDR2: SGHTA and FQGNSA. V shed 4 bases and J shed 4 bases, with 17 bases lying between them. The CDR3 has 16 residues. The CDR3 spells CASSWAVGSMGNTIYF. CDR3 in DNA: TGTGCCAGCAGCTGGGCAGTAGGCTCTATGGGAAACACCATATATTTT.

V gene TRBV24-1 combines with J gene TRBJ2-2; TRBD1 matches at 8 bases. The CDR3 runs to 17 residues. The germline V gene has CDR1 KGHDR and CDR2 SFDVKD. Trimming took 2 bases from V and 2 from J; bases not matched to a gene: 6. The CDR3 loop reads CATSDYSDRGNTGELFF. The CDR3 region has the DNA TGTGCCACCAGTGATTATTCAGACAGGGGCAACACCGGGGAGCTGTTTTTT.

CDR3 amino acids: CASRFGTGLHEQYF. CDR3 nucleotides: TGTGCCAGCAGGTTCGGGACAGGGCTTCACGAGCAGTACTTC. This chain connects TRBV11-2 to TRBJ2-7; 9 bases agree with TRBD1. CDR1 is SGHAT, CDR2 FQNNGV, per germline. Trimming removed 6 bases from V and 5 bases from J; junction bases left unmatched: 8. This CDR3 has 14 residues.

The J gene is TRBJ1-1, the V gene TRBV6-2 or TRBV6-3; D is perhaps TRBD1 (6 bases). Germline V gene data show CDR1 as MNHEY and CDR2 as SVGEGT. This CDR3 region has 15 residues. Between the trimmed V and J ends, which lost 5 bases and 4 bases, there was a span of 17 bases. The CDR3 sequence: CASSLRQGWGTEAFF. The CDR3 bases are TGTGCCAGCAGTCTCCGTCAGGGGTGGGGCACTGAAGCTTTCTTT.

The rearrangement uses TRBV28 and TRBJ1-5; 7 nucleotides agree with TRBD1. Trimming took 5 bases from V and 1 from J; bases not matched to a gene: 5. Per germline, CDR1 MDHEN and CDR2 SYDVKM. The CDR3 is 15 amino acids. CDR3 sequence (DNA): TGTGCCAGCAGTCAGACAGGGAGGAGCAATCAGCCCCAGCATTTT. Translation gives CASSQTGRSNQPQHF.

V is TRBV30 and J is TRBJ2-2, with 11 bases identical to TRBD2. Germline V gives CDR1 GTSNPN, CDR2 SVGIG (reference sequence). Germline trimming cut 0 bases from V and 6 bases from J; bases unmatched to any gene: 3. The CDR3 spans 15 residues. CDR3 in DNA: TGTGCCTGGAGTGTTTTAGCGGGAGGGCCCGGGGAGCTGTTTTTT. Its protein is CAWSVLAGGPGELFF.

This clone was counted between two and nine times. The chain recombines TRBV19 with TRBJ1-2; a possible D gene is TRBD1 (6 bases). The CDR3 contains 15 residues. Germline loops: CDR1 LNHDA, CDR2 SQIVND (reference sequence). Between the trimmed V and J ends, which lost 10 bases and 4 bases, there was a span of 22 bases. This CDR3 reads CATSAVQGTTYGYTF. The CDR3 coding sequence is TGTGCCACTTCGGCAGTTCAGGGGACCACCTATGGCTACACCTTC.

This clone was seen only a few times. The J gene is TRBJ1-5, the V gene TRBV19, with 8 bases aligning to TRBD1. Germline CDR1 is LNHDA and CDR2 is SQIVND (reference sequence). V shed 3 bases, J shed 4 bases, and the junction held 2 bases outside the gene matches. The CDR3 consists of 14 residues. The CDR3 sequence: CASSMDRENQPQHF. The CDR3 DNA reads TGTGCCAGTAGTATGGACAGGGAAAATCAGCCCCAGCATTTT.

The chain has TRBV7-2 and TRBJ1-1; tentatively, D is TRBD1 (5 bases). V lost 5 bases and J 1 base, leaving 14 bases between the germline ends. The CDR3 loop spans 15 amino acids. CDR1 and CDR2 (germline): SGHTA, FQGNSA. The CDR3 coding sequence is TGTGCCAGCAGCCCAGCTAATGGGGCGAACACTGAAGCTTTCTTT. Residues: CASSPANGANTEAFF.

This sequence joins TRBV24-1 and TRBJ1-1; TRBD1 matches at 11 bases. This CDR3 is 15 amino acids long. Losses at the gene ends were 7 bases for V and 4 bases for J; bases not matched to a gene: 7. Germline V gene sequence: CDR1 KGHDR, CDR2 SFDVKD. CDR3 in DNA: TGTGCCACCAGAGCTACCGGGACAGGGGGCACTGAAGCTTTCTTT. It yields the protein CATRATGTGGTEAFF.

This chain connects TRBV6-4 to TRBJ2-2, with 9 nucleotides matching TRBD2. V gave up 4 bases and J gave up 4 bases; unmatched junction bases: 1. The CDR3 sequence is 14 residues long. Germline-derived CDR1 and CDR2 are MRHNA and SNTAGT. CDR3 protein: CASSGSGSTGELFF. CDR3 coding DNA: TGTGCCAGCAGTGGTAGCGGGAGCACCGGGGAGCTGTTTTTT.

The chain employs TRBV3-1 (or the pseudogene TRBV3-2) and TRBJ1-1; 8 bases fit TRBD1. Looked up from germline, CDR1 is LGHDT and CDR2 is YNNKEL (reference sequence). The J segment lost 3 bases and the V segment lost 0 bases, leaving 3 bases of the junction unmatched. This CDR3 is 15 amino acids long. The DNA of the CDR3 is TGTGCCAGCAGCCAAGACAGGGGGCTAGACACTGAAGCTTTCTTT. Translation gives CASSQDRGLDTEAFF.

This rearrangement joins TRBV5-4 to TRBJ2-2, with D maybe TRBD2 (5 bases). The germline CDR1 and CDR2 sequences are SGHNT and YYREEE (reference sequence). The CDR3 loop spans 17 amino acids. V shed 0 bases and J shed 4 bases, with 16 bases lying between them. The CDR3 nucleotides are TGTGCCAGCAGCTTGGGATCGATGAGGACTCCCACCGGGGAGCTGTTTTTT. Its translation: CASSLGSMRTPTGELFF.

The rearrangement uses TRBV27 and TRBJ1-1; TRBD1 aligns across 8 bases. Per the germline V gene, CDR1 is MNHEY and CDR2 is SMNVEV (reference sequence). The ends lost 4 bases at V and 4 bases at J; junction bases unmatched: 2. CDR3 size: 13 residues. The CDR3 DNA reads TGTGCCAGCAGTTCCAGGGGGCCCACTGAAGCTTTCTTT. Its protein is CASSSRGPTEAFF.

The V and J genes are TRBV4-2 and TRBJ2-2, with TRBD2 matching over 11 bases. Per germline, CDR1 LGHNA and CDR2 YNFKEQ. The CDR3 contains 16 residues. V trimming: 2 bases; J trimming: 5 bases; junction bases outside the gene matches: 4. DNA of the CDR3: TGTGCCAGCAGCCAAAGGTTAGCGGGAGGGACCGGGGAGCTGTTTTTT. The encoded protein is CASSQRLAGGTGELFF.

This clone has only a few counts. The chain combines TRBV5-4 with TRBJ2-2, with 7 positions matching TRBD1. Germline CDR1 SGHNT, CDR2 YYREEE (reference sequence). The trim removed 1 base at V and 2 bases at J, leaving 11 bases unmatched. The CDR3 has 18 residues. CDR3 amino acids: CASSLRGQKSSNTGELFF. The CDR3 DNA sequence: TGTGCCAGCAGCTTGAGGGGGCAAAAGAGTTCAAACACCGGGGAGCTGTTTTTT. The whole variable domain, remainder taken from reference TRBV5-4 and TRBJ2-2, is ETGVTQSPTHLIKTRGQQVTLRCSSQSGHNTVSWYQQALGQGPQFIFQYYREEENGRGNFPPRFSGLQFPNYSSELNVNALELDDSALYLCASSLRGQKSSNTGELFFGEGSRLTVL.

The chain joins TRBV4-3 to TRBJ2-4; a weak D match, TRBD2 (6 bases). V shed 1 base and J shed 4 bases, with 11 bases lying between them. This CDR3 has 15 amino acids. Germline V gives CDR1 LGHNA, CDR2 YSLEER. CDR3 DNA: TGCGCCAGCAGCCAAGGCGGGACCCAAAAAAACATTCAGTACTTC. This codes for CASSQGGTQKNIQYF.

V gene TRBV6-6 combines with J gene TRBJ2-3, with TRBD2 matching over 7 bases. The V gene end was trimmed by 5 bases and the J gene end by 0 bases; junction bases not matched to a gene: 5. The CDR3 runs 15 residues. Germline CDR1 reads MNHNY; CDR2 reads SVGAGI (reference sequence). CDR3: CASSSQAGSTDTQYF. CDR3 nucleotide sequence: TGTGCCAGCAGTAGCCAAGCGGGAAGCACAGATACGCAGTATTTT.

The V and J genes are TRBV4-1 and TRBJ2-7; 10 bases agree with TRBD2. The CDR3 is 16 amino acids. With 1 base clipped from V and 3 bases from J, the junction kept 6 bases outside the gene matches. Germline lookup yields CDR1 MGHRA and CDR2 YSYEKL. The CDR3 coding sequence is TGCGCCAGCAGCCAAGTACCGGCTAGCGGGAGCTACGAGCAGTACTTC. This gives the protein CASSQVPASGSYEQYF.

J is TRBJ2-3 and V is TRBV28; TRBD2 matches at 10 bases. Germline V CDR1 and CDR2: MDHEN, SYDVKM. The length of the CDR3 is 20 residues. V was pared by 1 base and J by 4 bases, with 17 bases of the junction left unmatched. The CDR3 is CASSLSPIRPSGSLSDTQYF. CDR3 in DNA: TGTGCCAGCAGTTTATCCCCCATTCGTCCTAGCGGGAGCTTGTCAGATACGCAGTATTTT.

The chain recombines TRBV28 with TRBJ1-1; 10 bases map to TRBD1. From germline, CDR1 is MDHEN and CDR2 SYDVKM. The V segment lost 3 bases and the J segment 4 bases; nucleotides outside the gene matches: 8. CDR3 length: 16 residues. The CDR3 sequence: CASSLRTGGLGTEAFF. DNA for the CDR3: TGTGCCAGCAGTTTGCGGACAGGGGGTCTTGGCACTGAAGCTTTCTTT.

The rearrangement uses TRBV7-2 and TRBJ2-4; perhaps TRBD1 as D (6 bases). This CDR3 region has 18 residues. The germline V gene encodes CDR1 SGHTA and CDR2 FQGNSA. Trimming shortened V by 1 base and J by 1 base, and 17 bases separated the two germline ends. CDR3 nucleotides: TGTGCCAGCAGCTTAGGGAATCCAGGGGAGTGGGCCAAAAACATTCAGTACTTC. This sequence encodes CASSLGNPGEWAKNIQYF.

The V and J genes are TRBV7-9 and TRBJ1-1; D possibly corresponds to TRBD1 (5 bases). There are 13 residues in the CDR3. V dropped 5 bases and J dropped 1 base, with 8 bases sitting between them. CDR1 and CDR2 from the germline V gene are SEHNR and FQNEAQ (reference sequence). CDR3 in amino acids: CASSGQANTEAFF. CDR3 coding DNA: TGTGCCAGCAGCGGACAAGCGAACACTGAAGCTTTCTTT.

Only a few counts were recorded for this clone. This chain connects TRBV2 to TRBJ2-7; a weak D match, TRBD1 (5 bases). Germline-derived CDR1 and CDR2 are SNHLY and FYNNEI. The CDR3 runs 13 residues. The ends were cut back, 10 bases at V and 3 bases at J, with 16 bases in the middle. The CDR3 reads CATLGQGVYEQYF. Here the CDR3 DNA reads TGTGCCACCCTTGGGCAGGGCGTCTACGAGCAGTACTTC.

The chain is built from TRBV5-1 and TRBJ1-2, with D maybe TRBD1 (5 bases). Germline lookup yields CDR1 SGHRS and CDR2 YFSETQ. V was pared by 3 bases and J by 8 bases, with 29 bases between. The CDR3 consists of 18 residues. CDR3 DNA sequence: TGCGCCAGCAGCTCGACAGCTTCCTCTATCGGGTGGACGGAAGGCTACACCTTC. This translates into CASSSTASSIGWTEGYTF.

This clone has a handful of counts. The V and J genes are TRBV5-6 and TRBJ2-3; TRBD1 agrees at 8 bases. Germline CDR1 SGHDT, CDR2 YYEEEE. This CDR3 spans 13 amino acids. V shed 6 bases, J shed 5 bases, and the junction held 5 bases outside the gene matches. CDR3 DNA sequence: TGTGCCAGCATGACAGGGGTTTTAGATACGCAGTATTTT. Translating gives CASMTGVLDTQYF.